This paragraph covers one T cell receptor beta chain sequence. The antigen remains unidentified. These data originate in a study of shared clonotypes between healthy human individuals. On the study more broadly: Three men and a couple of women, aged 18 to 49, were donors. Study observations and caveats: In having few donors, the study represented limited genetic and exposure-history diversity.

Researchers divided each subset's genomic DNA evenly across several immunoSEQ plates. TCRdb keeps only in-frame clones here, not all; method: immunoSEQ multiplex PCR. The data hold over 850,000 clones, with around 82% observed a single time. CD4+ cells yielded CD45RA+ naive and CD45RA-negative memory subsets. CDR1 is SEHNR and CDR2 is FQNEAQ in the germline V gene (reference sequence). Between the trimmed V and J ends, which lost 2 bases and 2 bases, there was a span of 7 bases. The CDR3 runs to 14 residues. V is TRBV7-9 and J is TRBJ2-1, with D unresolved. Sequences were obtained from memory CD4+ T cells from PBMCs. Subset described: CD45RA-negative fraction. The receptor comes from a man younger than 35 in good health. Some clones in this sample may be carry-over from other donors' samples. CDR3 sequence reads: CASSLSTPYNEQFF. The CDR3 nucleotides are TGTGCCAGCAGCTTAAGTACTCCCTACAATGAGCAGTTCTTC. The full variable domain, rest sourced from reference TRBV7-9 and TRBJ2-1, is DTGVSQNPRHKITKRGQNVTFRCDPISEHNRLYWYRQTLGQGPEFLTYFQNEAQLEKSRLLSDRFSAERPKGSFSTLEIQRTEQGDSAMYLCASSLSTPYNEQFFGPGTRLTVL.